The 12 T cell receptor beta chains below come from one sample, sequenced in a study of T cell responses to AZD1222 COVID-19 vaccine. Method: immunoSEQ multiplex PCR; TCRdb's copy keeps in-frame clones and lacks some. Here the sample spans approximately 140,000 clones, about 91% being singletons. Sequencing was performed on peripheral blood, taken on day 0 of AZD1222 vaccination. Source of these receptors: an adult in good health.

This clone was counted between two and nine times. The V and J genes are TRBV6-6 and TRBJ2-2, with TRBD1 matching 8 bases. Germline assignment: CDR1 MNHNY and CDR2 SVGAGI (reference sequence). V lost 4 bases to trimming and J lost 2 bases; unmatched junction nucleotides: 6. The CDR3 consists of 16 residues. The CDR3 bases are TGTGCCAGCAGTTTCGACAGGGGTGCTAACACCGGGGAGCTGTTTTTT. It is translated as CASSFDRGANTGELFF.

This rearrangement joins TRBV6-1 to TRBJ2-1, with no clear D. Germline V gives CDR1 MNHNS, CDR2 SASEGT. The germline V and J ends were trimmed by 1 base and 5 bases, with 6 bases remaining between them. This CDR3 is built from 13 residues. This chain's CDR3 is CASSEDRDNEQFF. CDR3 bases: TGTGCCAGCAGTGAAGACAGAGACAATGAGCAGTTCTTC.

The V gene is TRBV5-1, the J gene TRBJ1-2, with D perhaps matching TRBD1 (5 bases). The V gene's germline CDR1 is SGHRS and CDR2 YFSETQ. V was trimmed by 0 bases and J by 2 bases, leaving 8 bases between them. The CDR3 is made up of 14 amino acids. The chain's CDR3 is CASSLGQMNYGYTF. The CDR3 DNA is TGCGCCAGCAGCTTGGGACAGATGAACTATGGCTACACCTTC.

This sequence joins TRBV7-2 and TRBJ2-3; 9 nucleotides line up with TRBD2. From germline, CDR1 is SGHTA and CDR2 FQGNSA. V was pared by 1 base and J by 6 bases, with 8 bases of the junction left unmatched. This CDR3 has 16 amino acids. The CDR3 protein is CASSLESLAGRDTQYF. The CDR3 DNA reads TGTGCCAGCAGCTTAGAATCCCTAGCGGGGCGGGATACGCAGTATTTT.

The chain carries TRBV6-4 and TRBJ2-1; D is uncertain. Germline V gene sequence: CDR1 MRHNA, CDR2 SNTAGT. V gave up 4 bases and J gave up 5 bases, with 12 bases separating them. This CDR3 has 14 residues. The CDR3 is CASSVSWRNNEQFF. DNA for the CDR3: TGTGCCAGCAGTGTTAGCTGGAGAAACAATGAGCAGTTCTTC.

CDR3: CASSQGFGSYEQYF. CDR3 nucleotides: TGTGCCAGCAGCCAAGGTTTTGGATCCTACGAGCAGTACTTC. The V call is TRBV3-1 (or the pseudogene TRBV3-2), the J call TRBJ2-7; unclear D gene. Germline V gene data show CDR1 as LGHDT and CDR2 as YNNKEL (reference sequence). The CDR3 spans 14 residues. V was trimmed by 1 base and J by 1 base, leaving 8 bases between them.

The V gene is TRBV7-2, the J gene TRBJ1-1; no reliable D call. This CDR3 is built from 15 residues. Germline CDR1 SGHTA, CDR2 FQGNSA. V shed 7 bases and J shed 9 bases, with 24 bases lying between them. CDR3 nucleotides: TGTGCCAGCAACCTAGGGCCCCTTACGGCGCTTAAAGCTTTCTTT. It translates to CASNLGPLTALKAFF.

In DNA, the CDR3 is TGTGCCTGGAGTAGAGGGGGACTAGCGGGAAGCAATGAGCAGTTCTTC. Translating it yields CAWSRGGLAGSNEQFF. The chain has TRBV30 and TRBJ2-1, with 13 bases aligning to TRBD2. Germline V gene lookup returns CDR1 GTSNPN and CDR2 SVGIG (reference sequence). With V trimmed by 2 bases and J by 6 bases, 7 bases remained unmatched. The CDR3 is made up of 16 amino acids.

This clone has only a few counts. The gene calls are TRBV6-1 and TRBJ2-1, with D hard to call. The CDR3 is 16 residues long. The V end lost 2 bases, the J end lost 4 bases, and 15 bases lay between the germline ends. The germline V gene has CDR1 MNHNS and CDR2 SASEGT. The DNA for the CDR3 is TGTGCCAGCAGTGAAATACCGGACGGCAGTTACAATGAGCAGTTCTTC. As protein: CASSEIPDGSYNEQFF.

The V call is TRBV7-2, the J call TRBJ2-7; D is perhaps TRBD2 (5 bases). With 5 bases removed from V and 2 bases from J, the gap between germline ends came to 13 bases. The CDR3 is made up of 14 amino acids. Germline-derived CDR1 and CDR2 are SGHTA and FQGNSA. CDR3 DNA sequence: TGTGCCAGCAGCCGCTATAGCGTAACCTACGAGCAGTACTTC. Translating it yields CASSRYSVTYEQYF.

The chain joins TRBV6-6 to TRBJ1-4; a possible D gene is TRBD1 (5 bases). V lost 2 bases, J lost 7 bases, and 11 bases lay in between. The CDR3 extends over 14 amino acids. The germline CDR1 and CDR2 sequences are MNHNY and SVGAGI (reference sequence). CDR3 nucleotides: TGTGCCAGCAGTTACAGCCAGGGAAGTGAAAAACTGTTTTTT. This sequence encodes CASSYSQGSEKLFF.

The genes are TRBV11-3 and TRBJ2-1; 9 bases fit TRBD1. Germline loops: CDR1 SGHNT, CDR2 YENEEA. Losses at the gene ends were 5 bases for V and 11 bases for J; bases not matched to a gene: 13. The CDR3 loop spans 15 amino acids. As DNA, the CDR3 is TGTGCCAGCAGCCCCAGGGACAGGGAGGGATATCAGCAGTTCTTC. This encodes CASSPRDREGYQQFF.